The clone carrying this T cell receptor beta chain was counted ten times or more. The antigen is undetermined. RNA transcripts provided the source from which TCR beta CDR3 regions were amplified. HTBI primers were the set used in a first-round RT-PCR of the TCR CDR3. TCRdb re-analysed the multiplex PCR reads in MiXCR, keeping a single row per CDR3 protein. The data contain more than 300,000 distinct CDR3 sequences, approximately 18% of them singletons. This specimen belongs to a study of T cells in Graves' hyperthyroidism and ophthalmopathy. Investigators excluded patients with uncontrolled infection, other autoimmune disease, pregnancy or lactation. Sample collection date corresponds to first hyperthyroidism diagnosis, prior to any ophthalmopathy symptoms. Regarding the study as a whole: A model of 13 V-J features distinguished ophthalmopathy from stable hyperthyroidism.

V was pared by 5 bases and J by 1 base, with 17 bases between. This CDR3 comprises 16 residues. Germline CDR1 is MNHNS and CDR2 is SASEGT. The J gene is TRBJ1-2, the V gene TRBV6-1; D is unresolved. The sequencing sample was made of blood. This TCR derives from a woman in her twenties or thirties with Graves' hyperthyroidism that later progressed to Graves' ophthalmopathy. CDR3 protein: CASSSNLLDGNYGYTF. Here the CDR3 DNA reads TGTGCCAGCAGTTCCAACCTCCTTGACGGTAACTATGGCTACACCTTC.